These 5 T cell receptor beta chains came from one sample sequenced in a study of control samples from healthy donors and cancer patients. Sequencing was performed with immunoSEQ multiplex PCR; in TCRdb, only in-frame clones are kept and a portion is missing. The sample comprises around 110,000 clones, nearly 95% of which are singletons, and roughly 2.5% rests with the top ten. Sequences were obtained from blood. Receptors were obtained from a man aged 25-40 years in good health.

V is TRBV7-2 and J is TRBJ1-2; D possibly corresponds to TRBD1 (5 bases). This CDR3 comprises 12 residues. Germline-derived CDR1 and CDR2 are SGHTA and FQGNSA. V lost 5 bases and J 4 bases, leaving 8 bases between the germline ends. CDR3: CASSPGTYGYTF. CDR3 in DNA: TGTGCCAGCAGCCCAGGGACCTATGGCTACACCTTC.

The V gene is TRBV21-1, the J gene TRBJ2-2; no DNA check was done on the table's D call, TRBD2. TRBV21-1 is flagged as a pseudogene. This CDR3 is 16 amino acids long. The CDR3 spells CASSKGPVIDTGELFF. DNA for the CDR3: TGTGCCAGCAGCAAAGGTCCGGTGATAGACACCGGGGAGCTGTTTTTT.

The chain combines TRBV7-9 with TRBJ2-1, with 8 bases aligning to TRBD2. Germline V lookup: CDR1 SEHNR, CDR2 FQNEAQ (reference sequence). CDR3 length: 13 residues. V was clipped by 5 bases and J by 7 bases; unmatched bases: 4. CDR3 bases: TGTGCCAGCAGCCCCATAGCGGGGAATGAGCAGTTCTTC. Amino acids: CASSPIAGNEQFF.

The V call is TRBV27, the J call TRBJ2-1; 11 bases agree with TRBD2. V trimming: 8 bases; J trimming: 3 bases; junction bases outside the gene matches: 3. This CDR3 region has 14 residues. Germline V gene sequence: CDR1 MNHEY, CDR2 SMNVEV (reference sequence). Here the CDR3 reads CASRSGGGYNEQFF. The CDR3 bases are TGTGCCAGCCGTAGCGGGGGGGGCTACAATGAGCAGTTCTTC.

The genes are TRBV19 and TRBJ1-2; 8 nucleotides line up with TRBD1. The CDR3 covers 17 residues. The ends lost 3 bases at V and 0 bases at J; junction bases unmatched: 9. Germline CDR1 LNHDA, CDR2 SQIVND (reference sequence). DNA for the CDR3: TGTGCCAGTAGTATTTCAGCAGGGGGCACAGCTAACTATGGCTACACCTTC. Protein sequence: CASSISAGGTANYGYTF.